These T cell receptor beta chains were read from a single sample in a study of shared clonotypes between healthy human individuals. TCRdb's table, derived via immunoSEQ multiplex PCR, lists solely in-frame clones and lacks some. The sample yields around 2.5 million clones, 93% seen once. Sequencing input: naive CD4+ T cells from PBMCs. These receptors originate from a man aged 18 to 35 in good health. Some clones in this sample may be carry-over from other donors' samples. Each CDR3 is given with its conserved first and last residue. A D gene is named only where the DNA matches it firmly. The size field is filled for only some rows; it gives once, few, many or a size class.

>TRBJ2-1|NA|NA|TRBV12-1|12
CASSFSWDEQFF
TGTGCCAGCAGCTTCTCTTGGGATGAGCAGTTCTTC
>TRBJ2-7|NA|NA|TRBV11-2|15
CASSLGGGPTYEQYF
TGTGCCAGCAGCTTAGGGGGCGGGCCCACCTACGAGCAGTACTTC
>TRBJ2-7|NA|NA|TRBV6-1|14
CASIRPGLKYEQYF
TGTGCCAGCATCCGCCCTGGGCTAAAATACGAGCAGTACTTC
>TRBJ2-7|NA|NA|TRBV9|14
CASSAQGGGYEQYF
TGTGCCAGCAGCGCCCAGGGAGGTGGATACGAGCAGTACTTC
>TRBJ2-7|NA|NA|TRBV7-9|13
CASSVASVYEQYF
TGTGCCAGCAGCGTAGCTTCGGTTTACGAGCAGTACTTC
>TRBJ2-1|NA|TRBD2|TRBV7-3|16
CASSLKSGTTYNEQFF
TGTGCCAGCAGCTTAAAGAGCGGGACCACCTACAATGAGCAGTTCTTC
>TRBJ2-4|NA|TRBD1|TRBV30|13
CAWSSGQGYIQYF
TGTGCCTGGAGCTCAGGACAGGGTTACATTCAGTACTTC
>TRBJ2-1|NA|NA|TRBV30|14
CAWSGQPLYNEQFF
TGTGCCTGGAGCGGTCAGCCATTATACAATGAGCAGTTCTTC
>TRBJ2-5|NA|NA|TRBV30|14
CAWSGGTGVSTQYF
TGTGCCTGGAGTGGGGGTACGGGTGTGTCGACCCAGTACTTC
>TRBJ2-3|NA|NA|TRBV5-1|12
CASYRDTDTQYF
TGCGCCAGCTACAGGGACACAGATACGCAGTATTTT
>TRBJ1-5|few|NA|TRBV30|9
CASNQPQHF
TGTGCCTCCAATCAGCCCCAGCATTTT
>TRBJ2-7|once|NA|TRBV29-1|12
CSVQSDTYEQYF
TGCAGCGTTCAGTCTGATACCTACGAGCAGTACTTC
>TRBJ1-1|NA|NA|TRBV18|15
CASSPRGELNTEAFF
TGTGCCAGCTCACCTCGCGGGGAGCTGAACACTGAAGCTTTCTTT
>TRBJ2-7|NA|NA|TRBV15|14
CATSRGTVGYEQYF
TGTGCCACCAGCAGAGGAACCGTAGGGTACGAGCAGTACTTC
>TRBJ1-1|NA|TRBD1|TRBV5-4|14
CASSLVQGVTEAFF
TGTGCCAGCAGCTTGGTTCAGGGGGTCACTGAAGCTTTCTTT
>TRBJ2-5|NA|NA|TRBV7-9|15
CASSLVVDGEETQYF
TGTGCCAGCAGCTTGGTGGTGGATGGGGAGGAGACCCAGTACTTC
>TRBJ2-2|NA|NA|TRBV6-5|13
CASSTGNTGELFF
TGTGCCAGCTCCACCGGGAACACCGGGGAGCTGTTTTTT
>TRBJ2-2|NA|TRBD1|TRBV5-1|16
CASSAPGQGVTGELFF
TGCGCCAGCAGCGCCCCGGGACAGGGGGTAACCGGGGAGCTGTTTTTT
>TRBJ2-5|NA|NA|TRBV5-1|15
CASSSPAAPGETQYF
TGCGCCAGCAGCTCCCCCGCGGCCCCTGGAGAGACCCAGTACTTC
>TRBJ2-7|NA|NA|TRBV5-6|13
CASSLTGPYEQYF
TGTGCCAGCAGCCTGACAGGTCCCTACGAGCAGTACTTC
>TRBJ1-4|NA|NA|TRBV7-6|16
CASSLMAAPRDEKLFF
TGTGCCAGCAGCTTAATGGCGGCTCCCCGCGACGAAAAACTGTTTTTT
>TRBJ1-2|NA|NA|TRBV6-6|12
CASSYPSEEGTF
TGTGCCAGCAGTTACCCCTCCGAAGAAGGGACCTTC
>TRBJ1-1|few|TRBD1|TRBV6-5|15
CASRTYRDRDTEAFF
TGTGCCAGCAGAACCTACCGGGACAGGGACACTGAAGCTTTCTTT